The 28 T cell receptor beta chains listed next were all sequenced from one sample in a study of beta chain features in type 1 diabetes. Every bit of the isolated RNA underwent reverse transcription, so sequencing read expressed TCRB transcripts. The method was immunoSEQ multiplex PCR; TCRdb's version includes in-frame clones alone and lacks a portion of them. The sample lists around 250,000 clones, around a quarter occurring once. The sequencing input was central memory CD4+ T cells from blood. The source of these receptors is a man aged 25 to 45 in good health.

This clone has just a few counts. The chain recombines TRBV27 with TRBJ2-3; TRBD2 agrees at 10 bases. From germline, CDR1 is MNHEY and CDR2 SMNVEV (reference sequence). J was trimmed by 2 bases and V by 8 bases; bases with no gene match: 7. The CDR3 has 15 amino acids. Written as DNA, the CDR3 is TGTGCCAGCGGGAGAGCGGGAGGGTTCACAGATACGCAGTATTTT. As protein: CASGRAGGFTDTQYF.

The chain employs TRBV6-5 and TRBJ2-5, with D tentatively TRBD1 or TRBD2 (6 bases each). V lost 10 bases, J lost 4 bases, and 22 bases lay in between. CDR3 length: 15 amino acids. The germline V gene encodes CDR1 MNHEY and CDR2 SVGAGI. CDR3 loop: CATPGAMGFGETQYF. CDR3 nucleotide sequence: TGTGCCACCCCGGGGGCTATGGGATTTGGAGAGACCCAGTACTTC.

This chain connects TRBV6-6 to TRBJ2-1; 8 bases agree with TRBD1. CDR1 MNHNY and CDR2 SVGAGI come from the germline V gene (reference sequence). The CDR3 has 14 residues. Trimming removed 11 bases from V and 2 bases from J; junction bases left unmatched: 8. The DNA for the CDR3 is TGTGCCTCGCCCTACAGGGGGGCCTACAATGAGCAGTTCTTC. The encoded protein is CASPYRGAYNEQFF.

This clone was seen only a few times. In DNA, the CDR3 is TGTGCCAGCAGCTCTCAGACAGGGTATGGGGAGACCCAGTACTTC. It encodes CASSSQTGYGETQYF. The chain has TRBV28 and TRBJ2-5; 7 bases are shared with TRBD1. This CDR3 region has 15 residues. Trimming at V came to 6 bases and at J to 5 bases, leaving 12 bases not matched to a gene. Germline assignment: CDR1 MDHEN and CDR2 SYDVKM.

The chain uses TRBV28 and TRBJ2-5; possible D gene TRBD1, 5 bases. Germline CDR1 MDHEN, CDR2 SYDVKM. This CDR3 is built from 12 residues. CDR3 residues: CATYGHAETQYF. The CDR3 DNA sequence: TGTGCTACCTACGGACACGCAGAGACCCAGTACTTC.

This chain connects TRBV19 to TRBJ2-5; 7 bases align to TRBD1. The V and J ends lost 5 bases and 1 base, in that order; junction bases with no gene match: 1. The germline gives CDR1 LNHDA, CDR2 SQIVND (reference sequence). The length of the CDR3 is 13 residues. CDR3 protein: CASSGQAQETQYF. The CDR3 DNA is TGTGCCAGTAGTGGACAGGCCCAAGAGACCCAGTACTTC.

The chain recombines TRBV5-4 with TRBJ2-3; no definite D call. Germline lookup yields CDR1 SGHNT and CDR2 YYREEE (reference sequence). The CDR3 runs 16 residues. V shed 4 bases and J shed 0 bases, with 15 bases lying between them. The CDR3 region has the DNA TGTGCCAGCAGCCCCCCGACACTCCGAAGCACAGATACGCAGTATTTT. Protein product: CASSPPTLRSTDTQYF.

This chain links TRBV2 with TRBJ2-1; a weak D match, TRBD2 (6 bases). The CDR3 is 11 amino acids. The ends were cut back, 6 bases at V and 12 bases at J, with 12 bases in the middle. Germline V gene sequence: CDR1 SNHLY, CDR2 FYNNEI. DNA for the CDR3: TGTGCCAGCAGGACCGGGACTCCGCAGTTCTTC. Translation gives CASRTGTPQFF.

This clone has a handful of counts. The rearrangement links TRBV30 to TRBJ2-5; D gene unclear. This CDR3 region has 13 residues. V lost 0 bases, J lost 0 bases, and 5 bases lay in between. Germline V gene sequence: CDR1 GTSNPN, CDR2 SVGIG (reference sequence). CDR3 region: CAWSVGYQETQYF. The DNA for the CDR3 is TGTGCCTGGAGTGTGGGGTACCAAGAGACCCAGTACTTC.

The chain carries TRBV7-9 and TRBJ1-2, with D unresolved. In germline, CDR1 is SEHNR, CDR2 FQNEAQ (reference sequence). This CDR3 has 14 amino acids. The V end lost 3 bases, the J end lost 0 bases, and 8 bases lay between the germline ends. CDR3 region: CASSFTETNYGYTF. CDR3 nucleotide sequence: TGTGCCAGCAGCTTTACGGAGACTAACTATGGCTACACCTTC. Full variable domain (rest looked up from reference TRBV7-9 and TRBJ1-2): DTGVSQNPRHKITKRGQNVTFRCDPISEHNRLYWYRQTLGQGPEFLTYFQNEAQLEKSRLLSDRFSAERPKGSFSTLEIQRTEQGDSAMYLCASSFTETNYGYTFGSGTRLTVV.

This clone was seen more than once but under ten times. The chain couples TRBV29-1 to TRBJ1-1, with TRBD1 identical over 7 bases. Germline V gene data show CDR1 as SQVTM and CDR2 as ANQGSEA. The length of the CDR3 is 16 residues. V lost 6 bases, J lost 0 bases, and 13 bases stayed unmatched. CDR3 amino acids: CSVIQPGQMMNTEAFF. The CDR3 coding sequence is TGCAGCGTCATCCAACCGGGACAGATGATGAACACTGAAGCTTTCTTT.

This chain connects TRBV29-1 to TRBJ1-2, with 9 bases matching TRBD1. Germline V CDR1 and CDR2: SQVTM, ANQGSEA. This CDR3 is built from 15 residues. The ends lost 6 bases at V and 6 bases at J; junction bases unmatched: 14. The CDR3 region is CSVARTTGGGDGYTF. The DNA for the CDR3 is TGCAGCGTGGCCCGTACGACAGGGGGAGGCGATGGCTACACCTTC.

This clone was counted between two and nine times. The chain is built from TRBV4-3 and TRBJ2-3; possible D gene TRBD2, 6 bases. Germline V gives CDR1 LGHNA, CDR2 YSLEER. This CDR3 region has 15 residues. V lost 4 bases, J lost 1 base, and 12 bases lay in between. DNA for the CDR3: TGCGCCAGCAGCCCCGGGCGGGGACGCACAGATACGCAGTATTTT. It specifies CASSPGRGRTDTQYF.

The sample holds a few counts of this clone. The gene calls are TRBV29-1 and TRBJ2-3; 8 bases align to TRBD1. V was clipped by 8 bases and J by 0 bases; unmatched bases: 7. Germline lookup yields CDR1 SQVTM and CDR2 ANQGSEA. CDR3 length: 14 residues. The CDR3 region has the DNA TGCAGCTTACAGGGGGAAACTAGCACAGATACGCAGTATTTT. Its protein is CSLQGETSTDTQYF.

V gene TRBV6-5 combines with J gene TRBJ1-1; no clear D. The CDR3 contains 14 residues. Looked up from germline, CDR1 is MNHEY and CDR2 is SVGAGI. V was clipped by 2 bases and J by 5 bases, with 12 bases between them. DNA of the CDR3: TGTGCCAGCAGTTACGAGGGAAGGAGGACTGAAGCTTTCTTT. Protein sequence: CASSYEGRRTEAFF.

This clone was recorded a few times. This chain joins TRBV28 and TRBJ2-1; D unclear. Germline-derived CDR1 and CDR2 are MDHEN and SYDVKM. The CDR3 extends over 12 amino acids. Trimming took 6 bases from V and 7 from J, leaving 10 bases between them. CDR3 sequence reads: CASRPPRNEQFF. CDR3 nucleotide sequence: TGTGCCAGCAGACCCCCCCGGAATGAGCAGTTCTTC. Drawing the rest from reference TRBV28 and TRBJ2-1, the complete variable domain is DVKVTQSSRYLVKRTGEKVFLECVQDMDHENMFWYRQDPGLGLRLIYFSYDVKMKEKGDIPEGYSVSREKKERFSLILESASTNQTSMYLCASRPPRNEQFFGPGTRLTVL.

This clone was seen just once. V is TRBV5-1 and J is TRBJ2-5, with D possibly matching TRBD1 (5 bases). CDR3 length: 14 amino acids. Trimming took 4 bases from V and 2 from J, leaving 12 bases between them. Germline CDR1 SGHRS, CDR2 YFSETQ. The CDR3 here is CASSPNRLQETQYF. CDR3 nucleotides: TGCGCCAGCAGCCCAAACAGGTTGCAAGAGACCCAGTACTTC.

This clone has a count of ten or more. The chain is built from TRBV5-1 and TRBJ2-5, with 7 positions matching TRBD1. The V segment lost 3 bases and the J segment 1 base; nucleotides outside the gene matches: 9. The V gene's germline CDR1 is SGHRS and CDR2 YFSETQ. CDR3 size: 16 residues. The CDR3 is CASSSGTVRLQETQYF. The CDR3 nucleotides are TGCGCCAGCAGCTCCGGGACAGTGAGGCTCCAAGAGACCCAGTACTTC.

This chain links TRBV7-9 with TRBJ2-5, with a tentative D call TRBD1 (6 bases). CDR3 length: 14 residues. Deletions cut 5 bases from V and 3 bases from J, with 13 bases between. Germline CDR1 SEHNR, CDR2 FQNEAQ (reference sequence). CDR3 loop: CASSTWTVKETQYF. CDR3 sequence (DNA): TGTGCCAGCAGCACTTGGACAGTCAAAGAGACCCAGTACTTC.

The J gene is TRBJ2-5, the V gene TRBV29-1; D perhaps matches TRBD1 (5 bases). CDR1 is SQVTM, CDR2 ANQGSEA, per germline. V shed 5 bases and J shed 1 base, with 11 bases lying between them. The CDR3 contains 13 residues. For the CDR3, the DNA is TGCAGCGTTAAAGGGGTGCTCCAAGAGACCCAGTACTTC. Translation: CSVKGVLQETQYF.

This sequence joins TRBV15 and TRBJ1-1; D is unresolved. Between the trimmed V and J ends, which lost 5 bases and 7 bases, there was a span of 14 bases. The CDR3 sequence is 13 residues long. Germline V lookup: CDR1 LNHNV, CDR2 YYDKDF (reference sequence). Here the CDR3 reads CATSLERGLEAFF. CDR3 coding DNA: TGTGCCACCAGCTTGGAAAGAGGACTTGAAGCTTTCTTT. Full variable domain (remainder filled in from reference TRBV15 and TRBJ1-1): DAMVIQNPRYQVTQFGKPVTLSCSQTLNHNVMYWYQQKSSQAPKLLFHYYDKDFNNEADTPDNFQSRRPNTSFCFLDIRSPGLGDTAMYLCATSLERGLEAFFGQGTRLTVV.

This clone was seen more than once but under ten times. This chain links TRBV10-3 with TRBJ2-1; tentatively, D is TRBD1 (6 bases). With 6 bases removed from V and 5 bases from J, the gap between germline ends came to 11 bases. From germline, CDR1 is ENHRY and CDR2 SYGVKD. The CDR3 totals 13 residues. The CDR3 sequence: CAISAGTNNEQFF. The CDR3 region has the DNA TGTGCCATCAGCGCCGGGACAAACAATGAGCAGTTCTTC.

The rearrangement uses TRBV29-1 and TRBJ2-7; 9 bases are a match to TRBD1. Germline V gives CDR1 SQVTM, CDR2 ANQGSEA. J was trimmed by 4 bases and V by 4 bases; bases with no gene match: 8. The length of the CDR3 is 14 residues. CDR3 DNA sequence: TGCAGCGTTGTACTCAAGGGGACAGGGTACGAGCAGTACTTC. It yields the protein CSVVLKGTGYEQYF.

CDR3 DNA sequence: TGTGCCAGCAGCCAGGACGTAGCGGGAAGCTCCTACAATGAGCAGTTCTTC. As protein: CASSQDVAGSSYNEQFF. The chain recombines TRBV4-2 with TRBJ2-1; the match to TRBD2 covers 8 bases. This CDR3 comprises 17 residues. Germline V gene sequence: CDR1 LGHNA, CDR2 YNFKEQ. V gave up 3 bases and J gave up 0 bases; unmatched junction bases: 7.

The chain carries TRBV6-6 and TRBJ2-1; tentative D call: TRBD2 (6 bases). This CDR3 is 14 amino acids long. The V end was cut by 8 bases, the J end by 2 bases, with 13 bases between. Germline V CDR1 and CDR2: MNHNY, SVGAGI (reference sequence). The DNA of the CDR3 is TGTGCCAGCTGTCGTGGAGGGGCCTACAATGAGCAGTTCTTC. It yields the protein CASCRGGAYNEQFF.

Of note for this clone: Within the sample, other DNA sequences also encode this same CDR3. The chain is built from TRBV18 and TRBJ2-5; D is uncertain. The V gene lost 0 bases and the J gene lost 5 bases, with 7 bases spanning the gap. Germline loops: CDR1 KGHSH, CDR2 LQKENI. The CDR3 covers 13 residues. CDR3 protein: CASSPPTRETQYF. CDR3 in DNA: TGTGCCAGCTCACCACCGACCAGGGAGACCCAGTACTTC.

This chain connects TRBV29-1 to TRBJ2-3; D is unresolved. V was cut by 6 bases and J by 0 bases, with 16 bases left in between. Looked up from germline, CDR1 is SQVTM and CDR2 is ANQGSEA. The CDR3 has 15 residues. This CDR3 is CSVAFSAASTDTQYF. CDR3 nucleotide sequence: TGCAGCGTCGCCTTCTCTGCGGCAAGCACAGATACGCAGTATTTT.

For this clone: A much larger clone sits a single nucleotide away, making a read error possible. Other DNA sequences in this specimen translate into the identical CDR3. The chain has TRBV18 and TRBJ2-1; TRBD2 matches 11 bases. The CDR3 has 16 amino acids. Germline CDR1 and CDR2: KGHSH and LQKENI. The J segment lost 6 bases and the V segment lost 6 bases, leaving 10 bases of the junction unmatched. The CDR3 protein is CASSPTSGGISNEQFF. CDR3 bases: TGTGCCAGCTCGCCAACTAGCGGGGGTATAAGCAATGAGCAGTTCTTC.